This entry describes one T cell receptor (beta chain). The sample belongs to a study of tumor-infiltrating lymphocytes in localized non-small cell lung cancer. Produced via immunoSEQ multiplex PCR; TCRdb's table is partial and in-frame only. The sample consists of over 14,000 clones, about four fifths of them appearing once. The CDR3 extends over 13 amino acids. V was shortened by 0 bases and J by 8 bases, with 7 bases between the two germline ends. From germline, CDR1 is SNHLY and CDR2 FYNNEI. Sequencing was performed on lung tumor tissue. The chain joins TRBV2 to TRBJ2-2; D gene ambiguous. The TCR sequence derives from a human donor with non-small cell lung cancer. CDR3 nucleotides: TGTGCCAGCAGTGAAGCGGCAAAAGGGGAGCTGTTTTTT. Translated, it gives CASSEAAKGELFF.